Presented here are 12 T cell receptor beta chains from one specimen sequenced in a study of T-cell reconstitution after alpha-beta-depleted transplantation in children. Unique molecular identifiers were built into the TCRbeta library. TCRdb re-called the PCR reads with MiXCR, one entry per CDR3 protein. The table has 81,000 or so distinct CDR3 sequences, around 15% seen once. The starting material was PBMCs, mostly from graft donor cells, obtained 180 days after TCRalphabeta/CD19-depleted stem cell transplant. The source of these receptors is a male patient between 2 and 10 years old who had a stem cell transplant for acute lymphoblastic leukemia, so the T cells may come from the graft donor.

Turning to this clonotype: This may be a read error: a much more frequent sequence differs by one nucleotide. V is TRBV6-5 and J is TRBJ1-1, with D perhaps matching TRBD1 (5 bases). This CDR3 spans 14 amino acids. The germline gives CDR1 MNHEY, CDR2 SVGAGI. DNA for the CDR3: TGTGCCAGCAGTTCCAGGGTCCCGAACACTGAAGTTTTCTTT. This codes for CASSSRVPNTEVFF.

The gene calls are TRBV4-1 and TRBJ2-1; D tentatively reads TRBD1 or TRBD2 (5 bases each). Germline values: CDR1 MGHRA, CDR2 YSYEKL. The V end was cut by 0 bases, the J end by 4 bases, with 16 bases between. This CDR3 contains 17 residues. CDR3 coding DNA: TGCGCCAGCAGCCAAGATCCGCTCGGGACCATTTACAATGAGCAGTTCTTC. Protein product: CASSQDPLGTIYNEQFF.

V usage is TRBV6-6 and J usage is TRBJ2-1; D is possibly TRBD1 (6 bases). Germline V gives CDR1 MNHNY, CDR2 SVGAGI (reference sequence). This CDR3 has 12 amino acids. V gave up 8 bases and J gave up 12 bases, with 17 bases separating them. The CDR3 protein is CASLDSLVRQFF. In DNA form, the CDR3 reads TGTGCCAGCTTGGACAGCCTAGTTCGGCAGTTCTTC.

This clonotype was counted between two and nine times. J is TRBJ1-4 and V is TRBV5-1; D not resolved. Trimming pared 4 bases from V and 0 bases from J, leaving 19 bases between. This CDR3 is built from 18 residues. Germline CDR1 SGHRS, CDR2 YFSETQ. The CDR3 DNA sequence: TGCGCCAGCAGCAATTCGCCCTTAGATCGTGCAACTAATGAAAAACTGTTTTTT. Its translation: CASSNSPLDRATNEKLFF. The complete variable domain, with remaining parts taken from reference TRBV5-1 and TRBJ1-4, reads KAGVTQTPRYLIKTRGQQVTLSCSPISGHRSVSWYQQTPGQGLQFLFEYFSETQRNKGNFPGRFSGRQFSNSRSEMNVSTLELGDSALYLCASSNSPLDRATNEKLFFGSGTQLSVL.

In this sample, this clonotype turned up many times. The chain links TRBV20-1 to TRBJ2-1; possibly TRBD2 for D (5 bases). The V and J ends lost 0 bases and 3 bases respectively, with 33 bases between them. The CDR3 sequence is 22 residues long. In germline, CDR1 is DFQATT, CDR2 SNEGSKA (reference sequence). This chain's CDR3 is CSARDPGNPRMNLGRYYNEQFF. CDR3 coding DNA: TGCAGTGCTAGAGATCCCGGGAACCCGAGGATGAATCTAGGACGGTACTACAATGAGCAGTTCTTC.

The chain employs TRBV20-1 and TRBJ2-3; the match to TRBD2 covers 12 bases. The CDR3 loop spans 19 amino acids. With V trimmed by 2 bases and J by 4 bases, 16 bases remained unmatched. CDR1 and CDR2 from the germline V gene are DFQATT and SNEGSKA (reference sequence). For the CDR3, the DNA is TGCAGTGCTAGAACTTCTCTAGCGGGGGGGCAGGTGATAGCAGATACGCAGTATTTT. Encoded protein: CSARTSLAGGQVIADTQYF.

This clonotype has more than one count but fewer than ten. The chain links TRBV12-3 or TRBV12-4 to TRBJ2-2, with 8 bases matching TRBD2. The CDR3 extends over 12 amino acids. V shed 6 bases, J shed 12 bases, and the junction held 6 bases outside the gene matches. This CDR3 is CASSSGGLQLFF. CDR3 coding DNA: TGTGCCAGCAGCTCGGGAGGGCTCCAGCTGTTTTTT.

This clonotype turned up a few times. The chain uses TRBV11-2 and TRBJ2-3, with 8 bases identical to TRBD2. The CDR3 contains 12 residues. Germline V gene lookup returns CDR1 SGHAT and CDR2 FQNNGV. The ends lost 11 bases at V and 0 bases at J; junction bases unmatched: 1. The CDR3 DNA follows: TGTGCCGCGGGGGGTAGCACAGATACGCAGTATTTT. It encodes CAAGGSTDTQYF.

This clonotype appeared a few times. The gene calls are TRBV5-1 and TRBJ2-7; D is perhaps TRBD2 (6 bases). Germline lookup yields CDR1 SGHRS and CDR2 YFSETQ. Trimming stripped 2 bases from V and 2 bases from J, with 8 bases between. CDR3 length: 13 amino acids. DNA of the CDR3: TGCGCCAGCAGCTTCGGGACTGCCTACGAGCAGTACTTC. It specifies CASSFGTAYEQYF.

The CDR3 loop is CASSQRDALNTEAFF. The CDR3 coding sequence is TGTGCCAGCAGTCAAAGGGACGCCTTGAACACTGAAGCTTTCTTT. V gene TRBV27 combines with J gene TRBJ1-1; tentative D call: TRBD1 (5 bases). CDR1 and CDR2 (germline): MNHEY, SMNVEV (reference sequence). This CDR3 is built from 15 residues. V lost 5 bases and J lost 0, with 13 bases in between.

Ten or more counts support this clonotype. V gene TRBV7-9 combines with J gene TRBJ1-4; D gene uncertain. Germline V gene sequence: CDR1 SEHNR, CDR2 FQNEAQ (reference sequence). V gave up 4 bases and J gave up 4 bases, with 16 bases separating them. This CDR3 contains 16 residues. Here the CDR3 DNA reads TGTGCCAGCAGCTCAGCCGCACCGTTTGGTAATGAAAAACTGTTTTTT. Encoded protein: CASSSAAPFGNEKLFF.

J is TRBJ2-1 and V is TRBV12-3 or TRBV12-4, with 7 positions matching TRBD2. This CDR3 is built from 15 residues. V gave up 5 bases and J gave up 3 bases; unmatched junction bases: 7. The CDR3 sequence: CASSLRLAVYNEQFF. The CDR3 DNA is TGTGCCAGCAGTCTCAGACTAGCAGTCTACAATGAGCAGTTCTTC.